Below, 29 T cell receptor beta chains from the same sample are listed, as sequenced in a study of spatial heterogeneity in lung cancer (dated by TCRdb to 2018 to 2020). The library was generated by 5' RACE. The listed sequencing device is NextSeq 500. TCRdb reran the public reads through fastp at Q25 and MiXCR, keeping productive beta chains. Rows merge per CDR3 protein into single entries with the most common DNA and genes. The sample has under 150,000 distinct CDR3 sequences on record, 12% of them singletons. About 15% of the sample rests with the top ten. The time point label for this specimen denotes: blood at routine non-recurrence follow-up after resection. Whole RNA extracted from tumor and nontumor lung tissue, or from cryopreserved PBMC samples, was used for TCR sequencing without cell sorting. Sequenced here: PBMCs, sampled at follow-up. These receptor sequences come from a male donor with early-stage non-small cell lung cancer.

This rearrangement joins TRBV2 to TRBJ2-5; D assignment may be TRBD1 or TRBD2 (5 bases each). The CDR3 has 14 amino acids. V was cut by 5 bases and J by 5 bases, with 15 bases left in between. Germline CDR1 is SNHLY and CDR2 is FYNNEI. CDR3: CASSPGPPGETQYF. The CDR3 nucleotides are TGTGCCAGCAGTCCGGGACCCCCGGGGGAGACCCAGTACTTC. The full variable domain, rest sourced from reference TRBV2 and TRBJ2-5, is EPEVTQTPSHQVTQMGQEVILRCVPISNHLYFYWYRQILGQKVEFLVSFYNNEISEKSEIFDDQFSVERPDGSNFTLKIRSTKLEDSAMYFCASSPGPPGETQYFGPGTRLLVL.

This rearrangement joins TRBV29-1 to TRBJ2-3; D is unclear. CDR3 size: 13 residues. Between the trimmed V and J ends, which lost 8 bases and 1 base, there was a span of 13 bases. Looked up from germline, CDR1 is SQVTM and CDR2 is ANQGSEA. The CDR3 loop is CSNSGVGTDTQYF. The CDR3 nucleotides read TGCAGCAACTCGGGCGTTGGCACAGATACGCAGTATTTT.

The sample holds many counts of this clonotype. The CDR3 sequence: CASSSRAGRSTDTQYF. The DNA for the CDR3 is TGTGCCAGCAGCTCCAGGGCAGGCAGAAGCACAGATACGCAGTATTTT. This chain joins TRBV7-2 and TRBJ2-3; D possibly corresponds to TRBD1 (5 bases). Germline V lookup: CDR1 SGHTA, CDR2 FQGNSA. Trimming took off 4 bases at V and 0 bases at J, with 14 bases between the two ends. The CDR3 totals 16 residues.

This clonotype was seen at least ten times. Here the CDR3 DNA reads TGTGCCAGCAGCCGCGGTAACACTGAAGCTTTCTTT. Amino acids: CASSRGNTEAFF. The chain employs TRBV3-1 and TRBJ1-1; D unclear. The CDR3 covers 12 residues. V was cut by 4 bases and J by 2 bases, with 5 bases left in between. Germline CDR1 and CDR2: LGHDT and YNNKEL (reference sequence). The complete variable domain, with remaining parts taken from reference TRBV3-1 and TRBJ1-1, reads DTAVSQTPKYLVTQMGNDKSIKCEQNLGHDTMYWYKQDSKKFLKIMFSYNNKELIINETVPNRFSPKSPDKAHLNLHINSLELGDSAVYFCASSRGNTEAFFGQGTRLTVV.

This clonotype was found many times. The gene calls are TRBV11-2 and TRBJ2-2; 11 bases map to TRBD1. The CDR3 runs to 17 residues. Looked up from germline, CDR1 is SGHAT and CDR2 is FQNNGV. The J segment lost 5 bases and the V segment lost 0 bases, leaving 5 bases of the junction unmatched. The CDR3 region is CASSLDGTGGWTGELFF. CDR3 in DNA: TGTGCCAGCAGCTTAGATGGGACAGGGGGTTGGACCGGGGAGCTGTTTTTT.

The chain recombines TRBV30 with TRBJ1-5; D unclear. The germline CDR1 and CDR2 sequences are GTSNPN and SVGIG (reference sequence). Trimming stripped 0 bases from V and 7 bases from J, with 10 bases between. This CDR3 contains 13 residues. DNA for the CDR3: TGTGCCTGGAGTGTCAAGGGAAACCAGCCCCAGCATTTT. Translation gives CAWSVKGNQPQHF.

The rearrangement links TRBV7-9 to TRBJ2-7; tentatively, D is TRBD2 (5 bases). CDR1 is SEHNR and CDR2 is FQNEAQ in the germline V gene (reference sequence). Trimming stripped 5 bases from V and 6 bases from J, with 20 bases between. This CDR3 has 15 amino acids. The CDR3 coding sequence is TGTGCCAGCAGCCCTTGGGGAGACCGAAACCCCGAGCAGTACTTC. Encoded protein: CASSPWGDRNPEQYF.

The chain has TRBV29-1 and TRBJ2-1, with unresolved D. V lost 7 bases to trimming and J lost 8 bases, with 12 bases between them. Germline CDR1 and CDR2: SQVTM and ANQGSEA. This CDR3 is 11 amino acids long. The CDR3, as DNA: TGCAGCGCTGCCCCACTGGATGAGCAGTTCTTC. Protein product: CSAAPLDEQFF.

This clonotype has only a few counts. The V and J genes are TRBV9 and TRBJ2-7; D possibly corresponds to TRBD2 (7 bases). The CDR3 consists of 11 residues. Germline loops: CDR1 SGDLS, CDR2 YYNGEE. Trimming stripped 4 bases from V and 8 bases from J, with 10 bases between. CDR3 bases: TGTGCCAGCAGCCGGGGGGCCCAGCAGTACTTC. As protein: CASSRGAQQYF. Full variable domain (missing parts from reference TRBV9 and TRBJ2-7): DSGVTQTPKHLITATGQRVTLRCSPRSGDLSVYWYQQSLDQGLQFLIQYYNGEERAKGNILERFSAQQFPDLHSELNLSSLELGDSALYFCASSRGAQQYFGPGTRLTVT.

This clonotype turned up a few times. The chain recombines TRBV12-3 or TRBV12-4 with TRBJ2-2, with unresolved D. This CDR3 has 12 residues. The ends were cut back, 8 bases at V and 4 bases at J, with 8 bases in the middle. CDR3 residues: CASSKSTGELFF. The CDR3 coding sequence is TGTGCCAGCTCTAAGAGCACCGGGGAGCTGTTTTTT.

This clonotype was recorded at least ten times. CDR3: CSARDRLGSYNEQFF. CDR3 nucleotide sequence: TGCAGTGCTAGAGATCGTTTGGGCAGCTACAATGAGCAGTTCTTC. The V call is TRBV20-1, the J call TRBJ2-1, with D hard to call. Deletions cut 0 bases from V and 3 bases from J, with 12 bases between. CDR1 is DFQATT, CDR2 SNEGSKA, per germline (reference sequence). The CDR3 is 15 amino acids.

Details on this clonotype: With a much larger clone just one base away, this may be a read error. J is TRBJ1-1 and V is TRBV12-3 or TRBV12-4; tentative D call: TRBD1 (5 bases). The CDR3 spans 15 residues. The CDR3 spells CAGSLYLGGNTEAFF. DNA for the CDR3: TGTGCCGGCAGTTTATATCTCGGGGGGAACACTGAAGCTTTCTTT.

J is TRBJ2-7 and V is TRBV3-1; no firm D call. Per the germline V gene, CDR1 is LGHDT and CDR2 is YNNKEL (reference sequence). The CDR3 is made up of 14 amino acids. The V end was cut by 3 bases, the J end by 0 bases, with 9 bases between. CDR3 protein: CASSQGRNSYEQYF. Written as DNA, the CDR3 is TGTGCCAGCAGCCAGGGCAGGAACTCCTACGAGCAGTACTTC.

The chain carries TRBV6-5 and TRBJ1-6; D is undetermined. Trimming removed 0 bases at V and 7 bases at J, with 7 bases between. This CDR3 contains 14 residues. Germline assignment: CDR1 MNHEY and CDR2 SVGAGI. In DNA, the CDR3 is TGTGCCAGCAGTTACTCGTTGGGAAATTCACCCCTCCACTTT. It is translated as CASSYSLGNSPLHF.

This clonotype occurred a few times. The V gene is TRBV20-1, the J gene TRBJ2-1; D gene ambiguous. The ends were cut back, 0 bases at V and 5 bases at J, with 2 bases in the middle. CDR3 length: 11 amino acids. The germline V gene encodes CDR1 DFQATT and CDR2 SNEGSKA (reference sequence). The CDR3 DNA reads as TGCAGTGCTAGAGAGGACAATGAGCAGTTCTTC. It encodes CSAREDNEQFF.

This chain connects TRBV11-2 to TRBJ2-1; D unclear. Germline V gene data show CDR1 as SGHAT and CDR2 as FQNNGV. The CDR3 runs to 15 residues. V lost 5 bases and J lost 0, with 11 bases in between. CDR3 sequence (DNA): TGTGCCAGCAGCCCAGACCAGAGCTCCTACAATGAGCAGTTCTTC. It translates to CASSPDQSSYNEQFF.

The chain couples TRBV15 to TRBJ1-4; a possible D gene is TRBD1 (6 bases). Trimming pared 0 bases from V and 8 bases from J, leaving 16 bases between. Germline lookup yields CDR1 LNHNV and CDR2 YYDKDF (reference sequence). This CDR3 region has 16 residues. The CDR3 is CATSRDPRGGGEKLFF. The CDR3 DNA reads TGTGCCACCAGCAGAGACCCCAGGGGAGGCGGGGAAAAACTGTTTTTT.

This clonotype was seen a few times. This chain links TRBV10-3 with TRBJ2-3; D possibly matches TRBD1 or TRBD2 (6 bases each). This CDR3 region has 13 residues. The germline V gene has CDR1 ENHRY and CDR2 SYGVKD. V was shortened by 2 bases and J by 5 bases, with 8 bases between the two germline ends. This CDR3 is CAISERGEDTQYF. CDR3 coding DNA: TGTGCCATCAGTGAGAGGGGGGAAGATACGCAGTATTTT.

This clonotype was recorded at least ten times. The V gene is TRBV28, the J gene TRBJ2-7; tentative D call: TRBD2 (6 bases). Germline values: CDR1 MDHEN, CDR2 SYDVKM. The CDR3 contains 15 residues. Trimming removed 3 bases at V and 4 bases at J, with 16 bases between. The CDR3 sequence: CASSLVGARGYEQYF. The CDR3 DNA reads TGTGCCAGCAGTTTGGTAGGGGCTCGGGGGTACGAGCAGTACTTC.

CDR3 region: CSARDILAGMQYF. The CDR3, as DNA: TGCAGTGCTAGAGATATACTAGCGGGGATGCAGTACTTC. The chain joins TRBV20-1 to TRBJ2-7; 10 nucleotides match TRBD2. The CDR3 has 13 amino acids. With V trimmed by 0 bases and J by 9 bases, 5 bases remained unmatched. From germline, CDR1 is DFQATT and CDR2 SNEGSKA (reference sequence).

Only a few counts were recorded for this clonotype. J is TRBJ2-7 and V is TRBV20-1, with D possibly matching TRBD1 (6 bases). Looked up from germline, CDR1 is DFQATT and CDR2 is SNEGSKA (reference sequence). V lost 6 bases, J lost 0 bases, and 18 bases lay in between. The CDR3 spans 15 residues. The CDR3 protein is CSANNRESFSYEQYF. The CDR3 DNA is TGCAGTGCCAACAACAGGGAATCGTTCTCCTACGAGCAGTACTTC.

The sample holds a few counts of this clonotype. This rearrangement joins TRBV20-1 to TRBJ1-5; D is possibly TRBD1 (6 bases). CDR3 size: 14 residues. Trimming removed 2 bases from V and 0 bases from J, with 8 bases in between. CDR1 and CDR2 from the germline V gene are DFQATT and SNEGSKA (reference sequence). The CDR3 coding sequence is TGCAGTGCTAGAACAGGGTATAGCAATCAGCCCCAGCATTTT. This translates into CSARTGYSNQPQHF.

This clonotype was detected many times. The rearrangement joins TRBV7-9 to TRBJ2-3; 7 bases are a match to TRBD2. Germline CDR1 and CDR2: SEHNR and FQNEAQ (reference sequence). The CDR3 runs 18 residues. V gave up 4 bases and J gave up 4 bases; unmatched junction bases: 17. Written as DNA, the CDR3 is TGTGCCAGCAGCTCGCCACGGGACTACTCCTCCCACCCAGATACGCAGTATTTT. Translating gives CASSSPRDYSSHPDTQYF.

The V call is TRBV11-2, the J call TRBJ2-1; D not resolved. Trimming stripped 2 bases from V and 4 bases from J, with 9 bases between. The CDR3 has 14 amino acids. Germline-derived CDR1 and CDR2 are SGHAT and FQNNGV. The CDR3 region is CASSLWGNYNEQFF. CDR3 nucleotides: TGTGCCAGCAGCTTATGGGGTAATTACAATGAGCAGTTCTTC.

This clonotype was seen more than once but under ten times. The chain employs TRBV5-1 and TRBJ2-6, with TRBD1 identical over 8 bases. J lost 0 bases, V lost 2 bases, and 4 bases had no gene match. This CDR3 is built from 17 residues. Germline CDR1 and CDR2: SGHRS and YFSETQ. The CDR3 protein is CASSFWTGSSGANVLTF. The CDR3 nucleotides read TGCGCCAGCAGCTTTTGGACAGGGAGCTCTGGGGCCAACGTCCTGACTTTC.

This clonotype was observed a handful of times. This chain joins TRBV9 and TRBJ2-7; 7 bases match TRBD1. The V gene's germline CDR1 is SGDLS and CDR2 YYNGEE. The trim removed 0 bases at V and 5 bases at J, leaving 11 bases unmatched. CDR3 length: 16 residues. The CDR3 is CASSVGARQGENEQYF. In DNA form, the CDR3 reads TGTGCCAGCAGCGTAGGGGCGAGGCAGGGGGAGAACGAGCAGTACTTC.

This clonotype has only a few counts. V and J are TRBV20-1 and TRBJ2-1; TRBD2 might be the D (6 bases). With 5 bases removed from V and 2 bases from J, the gap between germline ends came to 13 bases. The germline V gene encodes CDR1 DFQATT and CDR2 SNEGSKA (reference sequence). CDR3 size: 14 residues. The CDR3 sequence: CSAQRGFTYNEQFF. Here the CDR3 DNA reads TGCAGTGCTCAACGGGGGTTCACCTACAATGAGCAGTTCTTC.

This clonotype has just one count. The V gene is TRBV3-1, the J gene TRBJ2-5, with a weak D call TRBD1 (6 bases). Germline V lookup: CDR1 LGHDT, CDR2 YNNKEL (reference sequence). Trimming left V 4 bases short and J 3 bases short, with 12 bases between. This CDR3 has 14 amino acids. CDR3 coding DNA: TGTGCCAGCAGCCCTCGGACAGTCGAAGAGACCCAGTACTTC. Translation gives CASSPRTVEETQYF.

This clonotype has at least ten counts. The chain has TRBV10-3 and TRBJ2-7, with 8 bases that match TRBD1. This CDR3 contains 13 residues. The V gene's germline CDR1 is ENHRY and CDR2 SYGVKD. Trimming removed 7 bases from V and 6 bases from J; junction bases left unmatched: 8. In nucleotides, the CDR3 is TGTGCCATCACAGAGACAGGGGAACGCGAGCAGTACTTC. Protein sequence: CAITETGEREQYF.